The TCR beta chain described here comes from a study of blood T cell repertoires in COVID-19. Study at large: Italy, Spain and the United States were the sources of the convalescent and acute COVID-19 samples. PBMCs, B-cell-depleted T cells, or T cells were the source of the cDNA or gDNA that made up the material.

This table comes from immunoSEQ multiplex PCR, and its TCRdb copy is limited to in-frame clones, with some not included. The table records fewer than 250,000 clones, roughly four fifths of them present only once. Unmatched junction bases numbered 21, after V lost 5 bases and J lost 3 bases. The CDR3 runs 20 residues. Per germline, CDR1 MNHEY and CDR2 SMNVEV (reference sequence). The TCR was taken from a man in his fifties with acute or convalescent COVID-19. The material sequenced was peripheral blood. The chain combines TRBV27 with TRBJ1-5, with TRBD1 identical over 8 bases. The CDR3: CASSPKPPGQASYNNQPQHF. Written as DNA, the CDR3 is TGTGCCAGCAGTCCCAAACCACCGGGACAGGCGTCTTATAACAATCAGCCCCAGCATTTT.